Listed below are T cell receptor beta chains from one sample, sequenced in a study of T cells after yellow fever vaccination. MiXCR was run by TCRdb on the 5' RACE reads, yielding one entry per CDR3 protein. The repertoire holds around 320,000 distinct CDR3 sequences, around 4.3% seen once, with approximately 19% in the top ten. The material was PBMCs, obtained 15 days after the yellow fever booster vaccination. These receptor sequences come from a man between 18 and 29 years old who received the YFV17D yellow fever vaccine. The CDR3 runs from the conserved cysteine through the conserved F or W. D genes are given only for firm matches. Clone size is shown for a subset of rows, as once, few, many or a class of expanded clone.

cdr3_aa cdr3_nt clone_size v_call d_call j_call
CSAVRDRKETQYF TGCAGTGCTGTCCGGGACCGAAAAGAGACCCAGTACTTC many TRBV20-1 NA TRBJ2-5
CASSFSRTSGGVTDTQYF TGTGCCAGCAGTTTCTCTCGGACTAGCGGGGGAGTCACAGATACGCAGTATTTT NA TRBV28 TRBD2 TRBJ2-3
CASSLSRNNEQFF TGTGCCAGCAGTTTATCCCGGAACAATGAGCAGTTCTTC NA TRBV27 NA TRBJ2-1
CASSLKTQGFQETQYF TGTGCCAGCAGTTTAAAGACCCAGGGGTTCCAAGAGACCCAGTACTTC NA TRBV28 NA TRBJ2-5
CASSLVARSSYNEQFF TGCGCCAGCAGCTTGGTCGCACGGAGCTCCTACAATGAGCAGTTCTTC NA TRBV5-1 NA TRBJ2-1
CASSRDRGGTGELFF TGTGCCAGCAGCCGGGACAGGGGAGGGACCGGGGAGCTGTTTTTT many TRBV7-6 TRBD1 TRBJ2-2
CASTTFGVETQYF TGTGCCAGCACCACCTTCGGGGTGGAGACCCAGTACTTC many TRBV27 NA TRBJ2-5
CASSHKTSGRKETQYF TGCGCCAGCAGTCATAAGACTAGCGGCCGAAAAGAGACCCAGTACTTC few TRBV23-1 TRBD2 TRBJ2-5
CASSLQGHGDTQYF TGTGCCAGCAGTCTCCAGGGGCACGGGGATACGCAGTATTTT few TRBV27 NA TRBJ2-3
CASSERRAGTSTDTQYF TGTGCCAGCAGTGAAAGGAGAGCCGGGACTAGCACAGATACGCAGTATTTT few TRBV6-1 NA TRBJ2-3
CASSSRGGEENIQYF TGTGCCAGCAGCAGCCGGGGGGGGGAGGAAAACATTCAGTACTTC NA TRBV7-6 TRBD2 TRBJ2-4
CASSLGDRVTDTQYF TGCGCCAGCAGCTTGGGGGACAGGGTGACAGATACGCAGTATTTT many TRBV5-1 TRBD1 TRBJ2-3
CASSDTSGPGTDTQYF TGTGCCAGCAGCGATACTAGCGGGCCTGGCACAGATACGCAGTATTTT NA TRBV9 TRBD2 TRBJ2-3
CASSTQTARNTEAFF TGTGCCAGCAGCACCCAGACAGCCAGGAACACTGAAGCTTTCTTT NA TRBV7-8 NA TRBJ1-1
CASSQDMGEGNEQFF TGTGCCAGCAGCCAAGATATGGGGGAAGGCAATGAGCAGTTCTTC many TRBV4-2 NA TRBJ2-1
CSAREPHVIQETQYF TGCAGTGCTAGGGAGCCCCATGTAATCCAAGAGACCCAGTACTTC NA TRBV20-1 NA TRBJ2-5
CASTSGTTSEQFF TGCGCCAGCACCTCCGGGACAACGAGCGAGCAGTTCTTC NA TRBV23-1 NA TRBJ2-1
CAIRGTGYNSPLHF TGTGCCATCAGAGGGACAGGGTACAATTCACCCCTCCACTTT many TRBV10-3 TRBD1 TRBJ1-6
CASSFYRGRQPQHF TGTGCCAGCAGTTTCTACAGGGGCCGGCAGCCCCAGCATTTT many TRBV12-3/TRBV12-4 TRBD1 TRBJ1-5
CASSLTSGGSSTDTQYF TGCGCCAGCAGCCTGACTAGCGGGGGGTCTAGCACAGATACGCAGTATTTT many TRBV5-1 TRBD2 TRBJ2-3